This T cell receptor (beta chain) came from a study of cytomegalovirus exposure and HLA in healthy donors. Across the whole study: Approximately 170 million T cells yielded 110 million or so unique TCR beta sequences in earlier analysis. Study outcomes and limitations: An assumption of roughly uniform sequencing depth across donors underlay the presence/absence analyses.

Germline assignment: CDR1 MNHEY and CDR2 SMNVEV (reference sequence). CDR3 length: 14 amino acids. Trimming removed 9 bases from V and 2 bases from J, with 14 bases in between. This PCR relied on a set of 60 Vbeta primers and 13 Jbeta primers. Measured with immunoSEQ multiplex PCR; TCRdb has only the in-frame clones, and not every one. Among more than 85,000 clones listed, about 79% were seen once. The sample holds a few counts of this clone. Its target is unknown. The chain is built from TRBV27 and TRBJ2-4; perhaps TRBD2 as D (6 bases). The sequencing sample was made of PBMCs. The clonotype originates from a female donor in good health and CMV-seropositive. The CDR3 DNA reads TGTGCCAGGGAGACTAGTTTCCCCAAAAACATTCAGTACTTC. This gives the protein CARETSFPKNIQYF.